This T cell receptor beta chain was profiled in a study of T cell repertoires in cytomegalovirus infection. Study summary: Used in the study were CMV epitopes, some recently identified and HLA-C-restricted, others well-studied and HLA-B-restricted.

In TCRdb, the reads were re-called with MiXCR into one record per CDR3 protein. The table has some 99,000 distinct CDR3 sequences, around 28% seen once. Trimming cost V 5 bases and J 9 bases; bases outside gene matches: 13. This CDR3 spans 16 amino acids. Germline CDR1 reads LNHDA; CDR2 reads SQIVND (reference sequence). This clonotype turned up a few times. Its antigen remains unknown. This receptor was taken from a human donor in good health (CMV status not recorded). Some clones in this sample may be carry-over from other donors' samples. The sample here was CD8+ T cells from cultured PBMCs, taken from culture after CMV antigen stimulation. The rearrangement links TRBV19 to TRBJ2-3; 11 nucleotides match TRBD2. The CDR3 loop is CASSLMTSGATRTQYF. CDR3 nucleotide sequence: TGTGCCAGTAGTCTGATGACTAGCGGGGCAACCAGAACGCAGTATTTT.